These T cell receptor beta chains were read from a single sample in a study of blood T cell repertoires in COVID-19. The assay was immunoSEQ multiplex PCR, and TCRdb's table has in-frame clones only and misses some. The table lists 250,000 or so clones, 85% to 90% of them singletons. The source material was peripheral blood. Source of these receptors: a woman aged 40 to 50 who had recovered from COVID-19. The CDR3 runs from the conserved cysteine through the conserved F or W. D genes are given only for firm matches. Not every row has a clone size; where given, it reads once, few, many or a size class.

>-|TRBV6-4|-|TRBJ2-2
TGTGCCAGCAGTGCCCGGGACTCCCTCACCGGGGAGCTGTTTTTT
CASSARDSLTGELFF
>-|TRBV18|TRBD2|TRBJ2-2
TGTGCCAGCTCACGGGAGACTAGCGGGGGCACCGGGGAGCTGTTTTTT
CASSRETSGGTGELFF
>-|TRBV5-6|TRBD1|TRBJ1-6
TGTGCCAGCTCGACGACAGGGGCCTATAATTCACCCCTCCACTTT
CASSTTGAYNSPLHF
>-|TRBV11-2|TRBD1|TRBJ2-1
TGTGCCAGCAGCGGAACCGGGACAGGGGATCCCTATGAGCAGTTCTTC
CASSGTGTGDPYEQFF
>-|TRBV2|-|TRBJ2-3
TGTGCCAGCAGGTCAGGGGGCACAGATACGCAGTATTTT
CASRSGGTDTQYF
>-|TRBV2|-|TRBJ1-1
TGTGCCAGCTCCTGGGGCAGGACTGAAGCTTTCTTT
CASSWGRTEAFF
>-|TRBV12-5|-|TRBJ1-2
TGTGCTAGTGGTCTCCCGAACCTATTTGGCTACACCTTC
CASGLPNLFGYTF
>-|TRBV5-4|-|TRBJ2-7
TGTGCCAGCAGCTCGATGGGTACGGGCGAGCAGTACTTC
CASSSMGTGEQYF
>-|TRBV5-1|-|TRBJ2-7
TGCGCCAGCAGCTTGTCGGGGGACCCCTACGAGCAGTACTTC
CASSLSGDPYEQYF
>-|TRBV5-4|-|TRBJ2-7
TGTGCCAGCAGCAGTGGGGGGACCTCCTACGAGCAGTACTTC
CASSSGGTSYEQYF
>-|TRBV30|-|TRBJ2-2
TGTGCCACCACTTCGGGGGTTGGGACCGGGGAGCTGTTTTTT
CATTSGVGTGELFF
>-|TRBV19|-|TRBJ2-2
TGTGCCAGTAGTATAGGAGGAGGGGCCGGGGAGCTGTTTTTT
CASSIGGGAGELFF
>few|TRBV2|-|TRBJ1-4
TGTGCCAGCATCCCCGGGAGGGGTAATGAAAAACTGTTTTTT
CASIPGRGNEKLFF
>-|TRBV16|TRBD2|TRBJ2-4
TGTGCCAGCAGCAAAGGACTAGCGGGAGAAGTCATTCAGTACTTC
CASSKGLAGEVIQYF
>-|TRBV14|TRBD1|TRBJ1-1
TGTGCCAGCAGCCAAGATAGACAGGGGCTGAAGAACACTGAAGCTTTCTTT
CASSQDRQGLKNTEAFF
>-|TRBV20-1|-|TRBJ2-7
TGCAGTGCTAGTAGGCAGGCCGACGAGCAGTACTTC
CSASRQADEQYF
>few|TRBV15|-|TRBJ1-2
TGTGCCACCAGCAGAGGAGATATTCGTGGCTACACCTTC
CATSRGDIRGYTF
>-|TRBV19|TRBD2|TRBJ2-1
TGTGCCAGTGGGACTAGCGGGGGTATATACAATGAGCAGTTCTTC
CASGTSGGIYNEQFF
>-|TRBV5-1|TRBD2|TRBJ2-7
TGCGCCAGCAGCTTTGGCGGGGGGGTTCACGAGCAGTACTTC
CASSFGGGVHEQYF
>-|TRBV2|TRBD1|TRBJ1-5
TGTGCCAGCAGGCGGGACAGGGCCAGCAATCAGCCCCAGCATTTT
CASRRDRASNQPQHF
>-|TRBV18|TRBD1|TRBJ2-6
TGTGCCAGCTCACCACAGACAGGGGGTTCTGGGGCCAACGTCCTGACTTTC
CASSPQTGGSGANVLTF
>-|TRBV7-3|-|TRBJ2-2
TGTGCCAGCAGCTTAATTCAGGGAACCACCTTTACCGGGGAGCTGTTTTTT
CASSLIQGTTFTGELFF
>-|TRBV6-2/TRBV6-3|TRBD2|TRBJ2-2
TGTGCCAGCAGTCTCGCGGGGGTCAACACCGGGGAGCTGTTTTTT
CASSLAGVNTGELFF
>-|TRBV7-7|TRBD2|TRBJ2-3
TGTGCCAGCAGTCAATCGCGGGGGGCCGGTGATACGCAGTATTTT
CASSQSRGAGDTQYF
>-|TRBV7-8|-|TRBJ1-1
TGTGCCAGCAGTCGAACCGGACACCAGAACACTGAAGCTTTCTTT
CASSRTGHQNTEAFF
>-|TRBV3-1/TRBV3-2|TRBD1|TRBJ2-5
TGTGCCAGCAGCCTCCACAGGGGAGAGGGAGAGACCCAGTACTTC
CASSLHRGEGETQYF
>-|TRBV24-1|TRBD1|TRBJ1-5
TGTGCCACCGCAGGGGGACAGGGTGGTATTAATCAGCCCCAGCATTTT
CATAGGQGGINQPQHF
>-|TRBV15|TRBD1|TRBJ2-7
TGTGCCACCAGCAGAGCGGGACAGGGAGCCTACGAGCAGTACTTC
CATSRAGQGAYEQYF
>-|TRBV2|-|TRBJ2-3
TGTGCCAGCAGTGATCCGGGAGTGACAGATACGCAGTATTTT
CASSDPGVTDTQYF
>-|TRBV6-5|TRBD1|TRBJ1-1
TGTGCCAGCAGAACCAAATCGACAGGGAGTGAAGCTTTCTTT
CASRTKSTGSEAFF
>once|TRBV5-1|TRBD1|TRBJ2-7
TGCGCCAGCAGCCCACCCGGGACAGGGAACAACGAGCAGTACTTC
CASSPPGTGNNEQYF
>-|TRBV27|-|TRBJ2-5
TGTGCCAGCAGTTTATCCTCGGTTCCCCAAGAGACCCAGTACTTC
CASSLSSVPQETQYF
>-|TRBV10-3|TRBD1|TRBJ1-4
TGTGCCATCAGTCCGAGACAGGGTAAGGAAGAAAAACTGTTTTTT
CAISPRQGKEEKLFF
>-|TRBV24-1|-|TRBJ2-6
TGTGCCACCAGTGACTCCTCTGGGGCCAACGTCCTGACTTTC
CATSDSSGANVLTF
>-|TRBV7-9|-|TRBJ1-1
TGTGCCAGCAGCATTGGACTGTCGAACACTGAAGCTTTCTTT
CASSIGLSNTEAFF
>-|TRBV5-8|-|TRBJ2-1
TGTGCCAGCAGCTTGGGGGTCAGGGCCAATGAGCAGTTCTTC
CASSLGVRANEQFF
>-|TRBV5-4|TRBD2|TRBJ2-5
TGTGCCAGCAGCTTGGGGGCCCTAGGGACTAGCGGGAGTATTGAGACCCAGTACTTC
CASSLGALGTSGSIETQYF
>-|TRBV29-1|TRBD2|TRBJ2-1
TGCAGCGTTGAAAAGGCTAGCGGCCCCTACAATGAGCAGTTCTTC
CSVEKASGPYNEQFF
>once|TRBV3-1/TRBV3-2|TRBD1|TRBJ1-4
TGTGCCAGCAGCCAAGATCCCGGGACAGGGTACGAAAAACTGTTTTTT
CASSQDPGTGYEKLFF